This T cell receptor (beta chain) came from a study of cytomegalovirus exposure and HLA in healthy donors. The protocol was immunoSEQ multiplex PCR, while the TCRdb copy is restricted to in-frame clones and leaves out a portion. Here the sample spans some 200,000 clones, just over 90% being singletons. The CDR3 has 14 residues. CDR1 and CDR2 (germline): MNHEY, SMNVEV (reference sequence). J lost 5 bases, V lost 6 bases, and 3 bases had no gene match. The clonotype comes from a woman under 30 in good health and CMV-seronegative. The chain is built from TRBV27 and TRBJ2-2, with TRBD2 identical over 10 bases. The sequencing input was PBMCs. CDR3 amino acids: CASRLAGMTGELFF. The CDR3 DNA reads TGTGCCAGCAGACTAGCGGGAATGACCGGGGAGCTGTTTTTT.